The sample holds one count of the clone carrying this T cell receptor beta chain. Its target is unknown. This entry is derived from a study of graft-versus-host responses after intestinal transplantation. The overall study: Isolated intestinal, liver-intestinal, or multivisceral transplants were what recipients had. The recipients all started with anti-thymocyte globulin induction and then took tacrolimus and steroids for around three years.

TCRdb's copy holds only in-frame clones and misses some; the assay was immunoSEQ multiplex PCR. The sample contains 4,700 or so clones, around 76% of which appear only once. Intraepithelial and lamina propria lymphocytes were isolated from graft specimens. V lost 6 bases and J 5 bases, leaving 22 bases between the germline ends. The CDR3 covers 16 residues. Looked up from germline, CDR1 is SGHAT and CDR2 is FQNNGV. Points from the study as a whole: Marrow from the recipient contained GvH clones, some of which had appeared first in ileum or blood.

Here the sequenced sample was ileum tissue, taken 17 days after transplant. The chain uses TRBV11-2 and TRBJ2-5; tentative D call: TRBD2 (6 bases). This TCR was recovered from a human patient who received an intestinal transplant, so some T cells may come from the graft donor. The CDR3 sequence is CASRLNAGNSRETQYF. The CDR3 DNA follows: TGTGCCAGCAGGCTTAACGCGGGGAACTCCCGGGAGACCCAGTACTTC.